A single sample is the source of the 27 T cell receptor beta chains below, sequenced in a study of OX40 agonist ivuxolimab in advanced cancers. The repertoire was sequenced with immunoSEQ multiplex PCR; TCRdb's copy has only in-frame clones and lacks some. Counted here are 65,000 to 95,000 clones, 89% occurring once; the ten biggest clones make up 9% to 10%. The sample was CD4+ or CD8+ T cells sorted from blood, taken in a trial of the OX40 agonist ivuxolimab. These receptors originate from an adult with an advanced solid tumor such as melanoma, head and neck, liver or kidney cancer.

The rearrangement links TRBV6-1 to TRBJ1-2; a possible D gene is TRBD1 (5 bases). The CDR3 runs 13 residues. V lost 7 bases and J lost 5, with 14 bases in between. Germline V gene sequence: CDR1 MNHNS, CDR2 SASEGT. Here the CDR3 reads CASTQGAVYGYTF. The CDR3 DNA sequence: TGTGCCAGCACCCAAGGGGCAGTTTATGGCTACACCTTC.

The chain couples TRBV10-2 to TRBJ2-2; 7 nucleotides line up with TRBD1. The CDR3 consists of 17 residues. Looked up from germline, CDR1 is WSHSY and CDR2 is SAAADI. V dropped 6 bases and J dropped 1; count of bases not matched to a gene: 11. CDR3 region: CASRGQLGTVNTGELFF. CDR3 DNA: TGCGCCAGCAGGGGACAACTCGGGACAGTGAACACCGGGGAGCTGTTTTTT.

This chain links TRBV10-1 with TRBJ1-1; no reliable D call. Germline V gives CDR1 WNHNN, CDR2 SYGVQD (reference sequence). The CDR3 is made up of 19 amino acids. Between the trimmed V and J ends, which lost 4 bases and 1 base, there was a span of 25 bases. CDR3 residues: CASSGRTPDPRRPNTEAFF. The DNA of the CDR3 is TGCGCCAGCAGTGGACGTACCCCCGATCCCAGACGGCCGAACACTGAAGCTTTCTTT.

The V and J genes are TRBV9 and TRBJ1-1; D not certain. Trimming left V 3 bases short and J 4 bases short, with 16 bases between. The CDR3 totals 15 residues. Per germline, CDR1 SGDLS and CDR2 YYNGEE. For the CDR3, the DNA is TGTGCCAGCAGCGGAATAGGAGGGTATGGCACTGAAGCTTTCTTT. As protein: CASSGIGGYGTEAFF.

The chain has TRBV18 and TRBJ2-7, with D hard to call. The CDR3 length is 11 residues. Germline CDR1 KGHSH, CDR2 LQKENI. Trimming cost V 2 bases and J 3 bases, with 2 bases left between them. CDR3 sequence: CASSPGYEQYF. In DNA, the CDR3 is TGTGCCAGCTCACCAGGCTACGAGCAGTACTTC.

V gene TRBV7-9 combines with J gene TRBJ2-5, with no clear D. The CDR3 loop spans 12 amino acids. V lost 5 bases to trimming and J lost 5 bases, with 9 bases between them. Germline V gene sequence: CDR1 SEHNR, CDR2 FQNEAQ (reference sequence). The CDR3 is CASSAHLETQYF. DNA for the CDR3: TGTGCCAGCAGCGCCCATCTTGAGACCCAGTACTTC.

The chain uses TRBV10-3 and TRBJ1-4; possibly TRBD1 for D (6 bases). Germline lookup yields CDR1 ENHRY and CDR2 SYGVKD. The CDR3 consists of 16 residues. V gave up 2 bases and J gave up 4 bases, with 14 bases separating them. As DNA, the CDR3 is TGTGCCATCAGTGAGATCCCCGCAGGGGATAATGAAAAACTGTTTTTT. Its protein product is CAISEIPAGDNEKLFF.

The J gene is TRBJ1-1, the V gene TRBV7-9, with D maybe TRBD1 (6 bases). V shed 3 bases and J shed 2 bases, with 19 bases lying between them. CDR3 length: 17 amino acids. The germline gives CDR1 SEHNR, CDR2 FQNEAQ (reference sequence). CDR3 protein: CASSFLYARGGNTEAFF. The CDR3 coding sequence is TGTGCCAGCAGCTTCCTCTATGCCAGGGGAGGTAACACTGAAGCTTTCTTT. Drawing the rest from reference TRBV7-9 and TRBJ1-1, the complete variable domain is DTGVSQNPRHKITKRGQNVTFRCDPISEHNRLYWYRQTLGQGPEFLTYFQNEAQLEKSRLLSDRFSAERPKGSFSTLEIQRTEQGDSAMYLCASSFLYARGGNTEAFFGQGTRLTVV.

The chain combines TRBV19 with TRBJ2-7; D perhaps matches TRBD2 (5 bases). V was trimmed by 2 bases and J by 3 bases, leaving 8 bases between them. Germline CDR1 reads LNHDA; CDR2 reads SQIVND (reference sequence). This CDR3 spans 13 amino acids. The CDR3: CASSIIANYEQYF. CDR3 bases: TGTGCCAGTAGTATAATAGCGAACTACGAGCAGTACTTC. The variable domain in full, with the rest retrieved from reference TRBV19 and TRBJ2-7, is DGGITQSPKYLFRKEGQNVTLSCEQNLNHDAMYWYRQDPGQGLRLIYYSQIVNDFQKGDIAEGYSVSREKKESFPLTVTSAQKNPTAFYLCASSIIANYEQYFGPGTRLTVT.

This clone was seen once. This chain connects TRBV29-1 to TRBJ2-1, with D possibly TRBD1 on 5 matching bases. This CDR3 has 14 amino acids. V was trimmed by 3 bases and J by 0 bases, leaving 9 bases between them. CDR1 and CDR2 from the germline V gene are SQVTM and ANQGSEA. The CDR3 sequence is CSVEQGFSYNEQFF. The DNA of the CDR3 is TGCAGCGTTGAGCAGGGTTTCTCCTACAATGAGCAGTTCTTC.

The chain employs TRBV5-1 and TRBJ2-2, with D perhaps assigned TRBD1 or TRBD2 (5 bases each). CDR1 SGHRS and CDR2 YFSETQ come from the germline V gene. The CDR3 covers 16 residues. V was pared by 4 bases and J by 0 bases, with 13 bases between. The CDR3, as DNA: TGCGCCAGCAGCCCCCACCGGGACGCGAACACCGGGGAGCTGTTTTTT. It codes for CASSPHRDANTGELFF.

This chain joins TRBV15 and TRBJ1-3; D might be TRBD1 (5 bases). This CDR3 contains 15 residues. Looked up from germline, CDR1 is LNHNV and CDR2 is YYDKDF (reference sequence). Trimming shortened V by 1 base and J by 2 bases, and 9 bases separated the two germline ends. This CDR3 is CATSRGGTPGNTIYF. The CDR3 DNA reads as TGTGCCACCAGCAGAGGGGGGACCCCTGGAAACACCATATATTTT.

This chain uses TRBV2 with TRBJ2-1; 7 nucleotides line up with TRBD2. CDR1 and CDR2 (germline): SNHLY, FYNNEI. Trimming at V came to 3 bases and at J to 9 bases, leaving 5 bases not matched to a gene. This CDR3 contains 13 residues. CDR3 sequence reads: CASSDLGRGEQFF. Written as DNA, the CDR3 is TGTGCCAGCAGTGATCTGGGGAGGGGTGAGCAGTTCTTC. The full variable domain, its missing parts supplied by reference TRBV2 and TRBJ2-1, is EPEVTQTPSHQVTQMGQEVILRCVPISNHLYFYWYRQILGQKVEFLVSFYNNEISEKSEIFDDQFSVERPDGSNFTLKIRSTKLEDSAMYFCASSDLGRGEQFFGPGTRLTVL.

The chain is built from TRBV6-5 and TRBJ1-4; D not resolved. The CDR3 has 15 amino acids. Trimming stripped 5 bases from V and 6 bases from J, with 16 bases between. The germline V gene has CDR1 MNHEY and CDR2 SVGAGI. The CDR3, as DNA: TGTGCCAGCAGTCTTTCCGCGGGCCCCTATGAAAAACTGTTTTTT. This sequence encodes CASSLSAGPYEKLFF.

The genes are TRBV28 and TRBJ2-7; D is undetermined. This CDR3 spans 14 amino acids. Germline V gives CDR1 MDHEN, CDR2 SYDVKM. V lost 2 bases and J 2 bases, leaving 10 bases between the germline ends. The CDR3 DNA reads as TGTGCCAGCAGTTTAGTGGACCAAACCTACGAGCAGTACTTC. It yields the protein CASSLVDQTYEQYF.

The chain links TRBV10-2 to TRBJ2-5, with 12 bases lining up with TRBD2. The CDR3 contains 14 residues. In germline, CDR1 is WSHSY, CDR2 SAAADI. The V and J ends lost 6 bases and 5 bases, in that order; junction bases with no gene match: 4. The CDR3 region is CASSGLAGRETQYF. The CDR3 nucleotides read TGCGCCAGCAGCGGACTAGCGGGGAGGGAGACCCAGTACTTC.

This chain connects TRBV5-1 to TRBJ2-7; 8 bases are a match to TRBD2. This CDR3 has 16 residues. After removal of 0 bases from V and 9 bases from J, the junction contained 14 bases not matched to a gene. The germline gives CDR1 SGHRS, CDR2 YFSETQ. CDR3 protein: CASSLAGREDLGGQYF. The CDR3, as DNA: TGCGCCAGCAGCTTGGCGGGGCGGGAGGACCTAGGGGGGCAGTACTTC.

The J gene is TRBJ2-5, the V gene TRBV10-3; 10 positions agree with TRBD1. The V gene's germline CDR1 is ENHRY and CDR2 SYGVKD. The CDR3 is 16 amino acids. J gave up 5 bases and V 3 bases, and 9 bases lay outside the gene matches. CDR3: CAISDSQDRGGETQYF. The CDR3 DNA reads as TGTGCCATCAGTGATTCCCAGGACAGGGGGGGCGAGACCCAGTACTTC.

V and J are TRBV5-1 and TRBJ2-2; D is uncertain. CDR1 and CDR2 from the germline V gene are SGHRS and YFSETQ. This CDR3 is 12 amino acids long. Trimming shortened V by 6 bases and J by 7 bases, and 10 bases separated the two germline ends. The CDR3 bases are TGCGCCAGCACCCGGTTGGGCGGGGAGCTGTTTTTT. Its protein is CASTRLGGELFF.

The chain has TRBV4-1 and TRBJ1-1; no reliable D call. The germline V gene encodes CDR1 MGHRA and CDR2 YSYEKL. Trimming shortened V by 5 bases and J by 1 base, and 11 bases separated the two germline ends. The CDR3 has 14 residues. CDR3 residues: CASSSMVGNTEAFF. CDR3 coding DNA: TGCGCCAGCAGCTCAATGGTAGGGAACACTGAAGCTTTCTTT.

The CDR3 DNA reads TGCGCCAGCAGCGGCCGGGACGTGCTCTCTGGGGCCAACGTCCTGACTTTC. It is translated as CASSGRDVLSGANVLTF. J is TRBJ2-6 and V is TRBV4-1, with D perhaps matching TRBD1 or TRBD2 (5 bases each). V lost 5 bases and J 0 bases, leaving 14 bases between the germline ends. The germline V gene encodes CDR1 MGHRA and CDR2 YSYEKL. There are 17 residues in the CDR3.

The chain employs TRBV7-2 and TRBJ2-2; possible D gene TRBD1, 5 bases. This CDR3 is 15 amino acids long. Germline CDR1 is SGHTA and CDR2 is FQGNSA. Between the trimmed V and J ends, which lost 7 bases and 1 base, there was a span of 13 bases. The CDR3 here is CASKGHGMNTGELFF. CDR3 nucleotide sequence: TGTGCCAGCAAAGGACACGGAATGAACACCGGGGAGCTGTTTTTT.

The chain combines TRBV4-2 with TRBJ1-2; D is undetermined. V lost 3 bases and J lost 0, with 14 bases in between. Germline V CDR1 and CDR2: LGHNA, YNFKEQ. CDR3 length: 16 residues. The CDR3 reads CASSHDRAAPNYGYTF. CDR3 nucleotides: TGTGCCAGCAGCCATGATCGGGCGGCCCCTAACTATGGCTACACCTTC.

This sequence joins TRBV9 and TRBJ1-4, with 11 bases fitting TRBD1. Trimming took 3 bases from V and 8 from J; bases not matched to a gene: 6. Germline V gene lookup returns CDR1 SGDLS and CDR2 YYNGEE. This CDR3 spans 15 amino acids. In DNA form, the CDR3 reads TGTGCCAGCAGCGCGGGACAGGGGGGAAGGGAAAAACTGTTTTTT. Translating gives CASSAGQGGREKLFF. Based on the CDR3 plus reference TRBV9 and TRBJ1-4, the full variable domain is DSGVTQTPKHLITATGQRVTLRCSPRSGDLSVYWYQQSLDQGLQFLIQYYNGEERAKGNILERFSAQQFPDLHSELNLSSLELGDSALYFCASSAGQGGREKLFFGSGTQLSVL.

This clone was seen once. The chain has TRBV15 and TRBJ2-5; a possible D gene is TRBD2 (5 bases). The length of the CDR3 is 15 residues. Between the trimmed V and J ends, which lost 0 bases and 2 bases, there was a span of 10 bases. Germline V gene data show CDR1 as LNHNV and CDR2 as YYDKDF (reference sequence). CDR3 loop: CATSREGWEQETQYF. The CDR3 DNA sequence: TGTGCCACCAGCAGAGAAGGCTGGGAGCAAGAGACCCAGTACTTC. The full variable domain, rest sourced from reference TRBV15 and TRBJ2-5, is DAMVIQNPRYQVTQFGKPVTLSCSQTLNHNVMYWYQQKSSQAPKLLFHYYDKDFNNEADTPDNFQSRRPNTSFCFLDIRSPGLGDTAMYLCATSREGWEQETQYFGPGTRLLVL.

V is TRBV11-2 and J is TRBJ1-1; D unresolved. From germline, CDR1 is SGHAT and CDR2 FQNNGV. V was shortened by 2 bases and J by 10 bases, with 8 bases between the two germline ends. CDR3 length: 11 residues. CDR3 sequence reads: CASSLTVGAFF. The CDR3 DNA is TGTGCCAGCAGCTTAACGGTGGGAGCTTTCTTT.

The chain is built from TRBV10-1 and TRBJ2-1; 8 nucleotides match TRBD2. The CDR3 is 13 residues long. J was trimmed by 7 bases and V by 7 bases; bases with no gene match: 6. Germline V gene lookup returns CDR1 WNHNN and CDR2 SYGVQD (reference sequence). CDR3 sequence (DNA): TGCGCCAGCAAAGAAAGCGGGGGTAATGAGCAGTTCTTC. Protein sequence: CASKESGGNEQFF.